The 29 T cell receptor beta chains below all came from one sample that was sequenced in a study of shared clonotypes between healthy human individuals. Repertoires were generated with immunoSEQ multiplex PCR, while TCRdb's copy carries only in-frame clones and drops some. The table includes some 2 million clones, 95% detected once. The sample was naive CD4+ T cells sorted from blood. Subset specified: CD45RA+ positively selected. These receptors originate from a man aged 18 to 30 in good health.

The chain employs TRBV10-1 and TRBJ1-1, with 7 nucleotides matching TRBD1. The V and J ends lost 0 bases and 6 bases, in that order; junction bases with no gene match: 4. CDR1 WNHNN and CDR2 SYGVQD come from the germline V gene (reference sequence). The CDR3 is made up of 14 amino acids. As DNA, the CDR3 is TGCGCCAGCAGTGAGTCTAGACAGGGTTCTGAAGCTTTCTTT. The encoded protein is CASSESRQGSEAFF.

The gene calls are TRBV6-5 and TRBJ1-1, with a possible D match to TRBD1 (6 bases). In germline, CDR1 is MNHEY, CDR2 SVGAGI. The V end was cut by 5 bases, the J end by 1 base, with 14 bases between. The CDR3 runs to 15 residues. CDR3 nucleotide sequence: TGTGCCAGCAGTAAAACAACAGGGAGGAACACTGAAGCTTTCTTT. Its translation: CASSKTTGRNTEAFF.

The chain couples TRBV6-1 to TRBJ2-3; 11 positions agree with TRBD2. The CDR3 extends over 16 amino acids. The germline V gene encodes CDR1 MNHNS and CDR2 SASEGT. V was pared by 1 base and J by 5 bases, with 5 bases of the junction left unmatched. CDR3 sequence (DNA): TGTGCCAGCAGTGAAGATAGCGGGGGGGCCGGAGATACGCAGTATTTT. Translating gives CASSEDSGGAGDTQYF.

The chain employs TRBV5-1 and TRBJ1-1, with D possibly TRBD1 on 5 matching bases. V was trimmed by 3 bases and J by 7 bases, leaving 13 bases between them. The CDR3 has 13 residues. Germline assignment: CDR1 SGHRS and CDR2 YFSETQ. This CDR3 is CASSSGPRDEAFF. The CDR3 nucleotides read TGCGCCAGCAGCTCGGGACCTCGCGATGAAGCTTTCTTT.

This rearrangement joins TRBV10-3 to TRBJ1-6; D is ambiguous. Trimming shortened V by 0 bases and J by 13 bases, and 10 bases separated the two germline ends. The germline CDR1 and CDR2 sequences are ENHRY and SYGVKD. The CDR3 spans 13 residues. CDR3 in DNA: TGTGCCATCAGTGAGTCAGGCCTAAATCCCCTCCACTTT. Its protein product is CAISESGLNPLHF.

The gene calls are TRBV4-1 and TRBJ2-2; a weak D match, TRBD1 (5 bases). V lost 0 bases and J lost 1, with 9 bases in between. Germline V gene data show CDR1 as MGHRA and CDR2 as YSYEKL. The CDR3 is 16 amino acids. The CDR3 region has the DNA TGCGCCAGCAGCCAAGATGTTGGACAGAACACCGGGGAGCTGTTTTTT. Amino acids: CASSQDVGQNTGELFF.

The rearrangement joins TRBV28 to TRBJ1-1; 9 bases map to TRBD1. Germline CDR1 and CDR2: MDHEN and SYDVKM. V shed 6 bases, J shed 0 bases, and the junction held 2 bases outside the gene matches. The CDR3 has 14 amino acids. The CDR3 DNA reads TGTGCCAGCAGACGGACAGGGGTGAACACTGAAGCTTTCTTT. This sequence encodes CASRRTGVNTEAFF.

The chain combines TRBV28 with TRBJ2-3; TRBD1 matches 7 bases. CDR1 is MDHEN and CDR2 is SYDVKM in the germline V gene. V lost 6 bases, J lost 4 bases, and 10 bases stayed unmatched. The CDR3 has 15 residues. CDR3 region: CASRRTGLGADTQYF. The DNA for the CDR3 is TGTGCCAGCAGGCGGACAGGCCTAGGGGCAGATACGCAGTATTTT.

The chain employs TRBV13 and TRBJ2-1; 10 nucleotides line up with TRBD1. This CDR3 comprises 15 residues. V lost 3 bases, J lost 8 bases, and 7 bases stayed unmatched. In germline, CDR1 is PRHDT, CDR2 FYEKMQ (reference sequence). CDR3 residues: CASSFTGQGSDEQFF. For the CDR3, the DNA is TGTGCCAGCAGCTTCACGGGACAGGGGAGTGATGAGCAGTTCTTC.

In the case of this clone: Other DNA variants within this sample encode the same CDR3. The chain combines TRBV10-3 with TRBJ1-1; unclear D gene. V lost 3 bases to trimming and J lost 11 bases, with 13 bases between them. The CDR3 totals 12 residues. Germline CDR1 is ENHRY and CDR2 is SYGVKD. This chain's CDR3 is CAISETPPEAFF. CDR3 nucleotides: TGTGCCATCAGTGAAACCCCGCCGGAGGCTTTCTTT.

This chain joins TRBV6-6 and TRBJ1-1, with a possible D match to TRBD1 (5 bases). The CDR3 has 16 residues. Germline assignment: CDR1 MNHNY and CDR2 SVGAGI (reference sequence). V dropped 2 bases and J dropped 5 bases, with 18 bases sitting between them. Written as DNA, the CDR3 is TGTGCCAGCAGTTACGGGGGGATCGACCTGGGGACTGAAGCTTTCTTT. This codes for CASSYGGIDLGTEAFF.

The CDR3 sequence is CAWSLAGTGVAEQYF. In nucleotides, the CDR3 is TGTGCCTGGAGTCTAGCCGGGACAGGGGTCGCCGAGCAGTACTTC. The chain links TRBV30 to TRBJ2-7; 10 bases match TRBD1. Trimming cost V 2 bases and J 6 bases; bases outside gene matches: 10. The CDR3 is 15 amino acids. Germline lookup yields CDR1 GTSNPN and CDR2 SVGIG (reference sequence).

The rearrangement joins TRBV28 to TRBJ2-7; D remains ambiguous. The germline V gene encodes CDR1 MDHEN and CDR2 SYDVKM. Deletions cut 5 bases from V and 6 bases from J, with 11 bases between. The CDR3 has 12 residues. The DNA of the CDR3 is TGTGCCAGCAGTCTCAACGCCGGCGAGCAGTACTTC. It codes for CASSLNAGEQYF.

For the CDR3, the DNA is TGTGCCAGCAGCCCCGCAGGGAAGGAGGGCTATGGCTACACCTTC. It yields the protein CASSPAGKEGYGYTF. The J gene is TRBJ1-2, the V gene TRBV7-9, with D possibly matching TRBD1 (5 bases). The V and J ends lost 5 bases and 4 bases respectively, with 17 bases between them. This CDR3 has 15 amino acids. Germline loops: CDR1 SEHNR, CDR2 FQNEAQ (reference sequence).

With respect to this clone: Other DNA sequences in the same sample also yield this CDR3. The rearrangement uses TRBV7-2 and TRBJ2-5, with TRBD2 matching 12 bases. V trimming: 3 bases; J trimming: 5 bases; junction bases outside the gene matches: 4. This CDR3 is built from 15 residues. From germline, CDR1 is SGHTA and CDR2 FQGNSA. The CDR3 reads CASSFRLAGVETQYF. In DNA, the CDR3 is TGTGCCAGCAGCTTCCGACTAGCGGGAGTGGAGACCCAGTACTTC.

Details on this clone: Other DNA sequences in this sample translate to the same CDR3. The V call is TRBV7-9, the J call TRBJ1-1; 7 nucleotides agree with TRBD1. This CDR3 has 14 amino acids. Trimming cost V 3 bases and J 1 base; bases outside gene matches: 2. In germline, CDR1 is SEHNR, CDR2 FQNEAQ (reference sequence). This CDR3 reads CASSLGQTNTEAFF. CDR3 nucleotide sequence: TGTGCCAGCAGCTTGGGACAGACGAACACTGAAGCTTTCTTT. Based on the CDR3 plus reference TRBV7-9 and TRBJ1-1, the full variable domain is DTGVSQNPRHKITKRGQNVTFRCDPISEHNRLYWYRQTLGQGPEFLTYFQNEAQLEKSRLLSDRFSAERPKGSFSTLEIQRTEQGDSAMYLCASSLGQTNTEAFFGQGTRLTVV.

Comments on this clone: This sample includes further DNA sequences coding for the same CDR3. This chain joins TRBV11-2 and TRBJ2-7, with D maybe TRBD1 (5 bases). CDR3 length: 12 residues. Germline V gene lookup returns CDR1 SGHAT and CDR2 FQNNGV. Trimming removed 5 bases at V and 5 bases at J, with 10 bases between. The CDR3 coding sequence is TGTGCCAGCAGCACTCAGGGAAACGAGCAGTACTTC. Translating it yields CASSTQGNEQYF.

The CDR3 loop is CSVEQGANYGYTF. In DNA form, the CDR3 reads TGCAGCGTTGAACAGGGGGCGAACTATGGCTACACCTTC. This rearrangement joins TRBV29-1 to TRBJ1-2; 8 bases are a match to TRBD1. The germline CDR1 and CDR2 sequences are SQVTM and ANQGSEA. V lost 2 bases, J lost 2 bases, and 1 base stayed unmatched. The CDR3 runs 13 residues.

The chain combines TRBV30 with TRBJ1-2; the D gene is possibly TRBD1 (6 bases). V was pared by 0 bases and J by 4 bases, with 12 bases between. Germline-derived CDR1 and CDR2 are GTSNPN and SVGIG (reference sequence). This CDR3 comprises 14 residues. CDR3 coding DNA: TGTGCCTGGAGTGTAGTACAGGGACTCTATGGCTACACCTTC. The encoded protein is CAWSVVQGLYGYTF.

The chain links TRBV27 to TRBJ2-7; D is uncertain. V was shortened by 8 bases and J by 0 bases, with 23 bases between the two germline ends. The CDR3 extends over 17 amino acids. The germline CDR1 and CDR2 sequences are MNHEY and SMNVEV (reference sequence). The CDR3, as DNA: TGTGCCAGCCTTCTCCGGGCCATCCCTATCAGCTCCTACGAGCAGTACTTC. Translated: CASLLRAIPISSYEQYF.

V gene TRBV28 combines with J gene TRBJ1-1; no reliable D call. V dropped 2 bases and J dropped 7 bases, with 14 bases sitting between them. Germline CDR1 MDHEN, CDR2 SYDVKM. This CDR3 has 14 amino acids. CDR3 in amino acids: CASSLLGPSYEAFF. The CDR3 nucleotides are TGTGCCAGCAGTTTACTCGGGCCTTCCTATGAAGCTTTCTTT.

The gene calls are TRBV4-1 and TRBJ2-7; 7 bases are a match to TRBD1. This CDR3 has 17 residues. Germline V gives CDR1 MGHRA, CDR2 YSYEKL. V shed 0 bases and J 0 bases; nucleotides not matched to a gene: 8. In DNA, the CDR3 is TGCGCCAGCAGCCAAGATTTTTGGGACAGAGACTCCTACGAGCAGTACTTC. It specifies CASSQDFWDRDSYEQYF.

As concerns this clone: A much larger clone is a single base away; this may be a read error. The gene calls are TRBV14 and TRBJ1-2; no definite D call. The CDR3 is 13 amino acids. Germline V CDR1 and CDR2: SGHDN, FVKESK. CDR3 residues: CASSQGFNHGYTF. Written as DNA, the CDR3 is TGTGCCAGCAGCCAGGGCTTTAACCATGGCTACACCTTC.

The V call is TRBV28, the J call TRBJ1-3; 7 positions match TRBD1. This CDR3 contains 20 residues. Per the germline V gene, CDR1 is MDHEN and CDR2 is SYDVKM. With 4 bases clipped from V and 4 bases from J, the junction kept 22 bases outside the gene matches. In DNA form, the CDR3 reads TGTGCCAGCAGTTACCGTCCCGGGACAGCAGAATCCGCGAGAGGAAACACCATATATTTT. Its protein product is CASSYRPGTAESARGNTIYF.

The chain recombines TRBV6-6 with TRBJ1-2; D remains unclear. The germline V and J ends were trimmed by 2 bases and 8 bases, with 9 bases remaining between them. This CDR3 has 12 residues. CDR1 and CDR2 from the germline V gene are MNHNY and SVGAGI (reference sequence). The CDR3 nucleotides are TGTGCCAGCAGTTACCGTCTCGCCGGCTACACCTTC. Translating gives CASSYRLAGYTF.

This clone was counted a single time. The chain employs TRBV10-3 and TRBJ1-1; D is ambiguous. The CDR3 is 16 amino acids. CDR1 ENHRY and CDR2 SYGVKD come from the germline V gene. V gave up 2 bases and J gave up 1 base, with 14 bases separating them. The DNA for the CDR3 is TGTGCCATCAGTGAGAGGGCCGACATTTGGAACACTGAAGCTTTCTTT. Amino acid sequence: CAISERADIWNTEAFF.

CDR3 residues: CSVTPTGGATDTQYF. DNA of the CDR3: TGCAGCGTCACACCGACAGGGGGCGCGACAGATACGCAGTATTTT. The chain employs TRBV29-1 and TRBJ2-3, with 10 bases identical to TRBD1. Trimming cost V 6 bases and J 3 bases; bases outside gene matches: 9. The germline CDR1 and CDR2 sequences are SQVTM and ANQGSEA. The CDR3 runs to 15 residues.

The chain joins TRBV28 to TRBJ2-7; a possible D gene is TRBD1 (5 bases). Trimming cost V 5 bases and J 5 bases, with 16 bases left between them. CDR1 and CDR2 (germline): MDHEN, SYDVKM. CDR3 size: 14 residues. The chain's CDR3 is CASSAQRGINEQYF. The CDR3 DNA sequence: TGTGCCAGCAGTGCCCAAAGGGGTATCAACGAGCAGTACTTC.

This clone appeared a single time. The chain is built from TRBV5-4 and TRBJ2-2, with TRBD2 matching over 9 bases. Germline assignment: CDR1 SGHNT and CDR2 YYREEE (reference sequence). The CDR3 sequence is 17 residues long. Germline trimming cut 4 bases from V and 1 base from J; bases unmatched to any gene: 8. The chain's CDR3 is CASSPAASGVNTGELFF. DNA of the CDR3: TGTGCCAGCAGCCCGGCCGCTAGCGGGGTGAACACCGGGGAGCTGTTTTTT.